The entry below gives a single TCR beta chain sequence along with its context. The identical CDR3 is also encoded by other nucleotide sequences in the sample. The CDR3 totals 17 residues. With 0 bases removed from V and 4 bases from J, the gap between germline ends came to 16 bases. Germline loops: CDR1 SGHRS, CDR2 YFSETQ. The source of the sample is a study of blood T cell repertoires in COVID-19. For the study at large: COVID-19 samples from acute and convalescent phases originated in the United States, Italy and Spain. PBMCs, B-cell-depleted T cells, or T cells were the source of the cDNA or gDNA that made up the material.

In the source study's methods: Reference gene primer amplification gave nucleated cell count estimates. Here immunoSEQ multiplex PCR was the method, and the copy in TCRdb shows in-frame clones only, minus some. V and J calls and clone size are given by that table; D and trimming were obtained from the DNA. The sample yields a few hundred thousand clones, more than 75% seen once. V gene TRBV5-1 combines with J gene TRBJ1-4; TRBD1 is a possible D gene (5 bases). The sequence derives from a man aged 35-49 years with active or convalescent COVID-19. The sequencing sample was made of peripheral blood. The CDR3 sequence: CASSLGPRGGDNEKLFF. CDR3 nucleotide sequence: TGCGCCAGCAGCTTGGGACCCCGTGGAGGGGATAATGAAAAACTGTTTTTT.